The 4 T cell receptor beta chains below all came from one sample that was sequenced in a study of T cell responses to AZD1222 COVID-19 vaccine. Sequencing was performed with immunoSEQ multiplex PCR; in TCRdb, only in-frame clones are kept and a portion is missing. Of 50,000 to 65,000 clones listed, over 75% are singletons. The sample in question was peripheral blood, obtained 28 days after the second AZD1222 dose. Receptors were obtained from an adult who received the AZD1222 COVID-19 vaccine.

The chain combines TRBV6-2 or TRBV6-3 with TRBJ2-5; a possible D gene is TRBD1 (6 bases). V gave up 5 bases and J gave up 4 bases, with 8 bases separating them. Germline CDR1 is MNHEY and CDR2 is SVGEGT. The CDR3 is made up of 12 amino acids. The CDR3 DNA follows: TGTGCCAGCAGTAGAGGGGGAGAGACCCAGTACTTC. It yields the protein CASSRGGETQYF.

Sample share makes this clone medium-sized. The CDR3 DNA is TGTGCCAGCAGCCCCCCAGGGTACACTGAAGCTTTCTTT. Residues: CASSPPGYTEAFF. The chain recombines TRBV7-6 with TRBJ1-1; possibly TRBD1 for D (5 bases). In germline, CDR1 is SGHVS, CDR2 FNYEAQ. This CDR3 region has 13 residues. V was cut by 5 bases and J by 3 bases, with 10 bases left in between.

The chain couples TRBV28 to TRBJ2-2; 7 nucleotides match TRBD1. V gave up 4 bases and J gave up 6 bases; unmatched junction bases: 14. The CDR3 sequence is 17 residues long. Germline CDR1 MDHEN, CDR2 SYDVKM. The CDR3 loop reads CASSSNLRQGLAGELFF. Written as DNA, the CDR3 is TGTGCCAGCAGTTCCAACCTTCGACAGGGTTTGGCCGGGGAGCTGTTTTTT.

This clone was seen just once. The chain uses TRBV28 and TRBJ2-1; 7 nucleotides line up with TRBD1. The germline gives CDR1 MDHEN, CDR2 SYDVKM. The CDR3 is 13 residues long. The J segment lost 10 bases and the V segment lost 5 bases, leaving 8 bases of the junction unmatched. In DNA, the CDR3 is TGTGCCAGCAGTCGGACTCTACAGGGGGAGCAGTTCTTC. Translated: CASSRTLQGEQFF.